The entry that follows covers one TCR beta chain sequence. Its antigen remains unknown. This record belongs to a study of tumor-infiltrating lymphocytes in primary liver carcinoma. Overall study: The five patients, who were men and women, ranged in age from 30 to 69 years. Each sample had roughly 3.5 to 7.5 million productive TCRbeta reads regardless of tissue type.

With a constant-region primer, TCR beta cDNA was made from 450 to 650 ng of total RNA. It was through three nested multiplex PCR rounds of slightly modified ARM-PCR that TCR beta libraries arose. The study ran its first two PCR rounds for approximately 11 cycles each, using TRBV1-TRBV30 forward primers and a C-beta reverse primer. TCRdb re-derived calls from the multiplex PCR reads in MiXCR, one entry per CDR3 protein. The sample contains about 200,000 distinct CDR3 sequences, 65% of which appear only once. The authors took blood RNA from unsorted whole blood and also extracted germline DNA. Peripheral blood, roughly 4 milliliters, was collected prior to surgery. Study-wide points: Bulk unsorted samples prevented comparison of CD4+ and CD8+ repertoires.

In germline, CDR1 is SQVTM, CDR2 ANQGSEA. V lost 7 bases, J lost 8 bases, and 20 bases lay in between. The CDR3 consists of 13 residues. The sequencing input was peripheral blood. The genes are TRBV29-1 and TRBJ1-2; D is ambiguous. The sequence was collected from a woman aged 55-69 years with primary liver carcinoma and hepatitis B virus infection. This CDR3 is CSATGLRGSGYTF. The CDR3 DNA follows: TGCAGCGCTACCGGACTCAGAGGGTCAGGCTACACCTTC.